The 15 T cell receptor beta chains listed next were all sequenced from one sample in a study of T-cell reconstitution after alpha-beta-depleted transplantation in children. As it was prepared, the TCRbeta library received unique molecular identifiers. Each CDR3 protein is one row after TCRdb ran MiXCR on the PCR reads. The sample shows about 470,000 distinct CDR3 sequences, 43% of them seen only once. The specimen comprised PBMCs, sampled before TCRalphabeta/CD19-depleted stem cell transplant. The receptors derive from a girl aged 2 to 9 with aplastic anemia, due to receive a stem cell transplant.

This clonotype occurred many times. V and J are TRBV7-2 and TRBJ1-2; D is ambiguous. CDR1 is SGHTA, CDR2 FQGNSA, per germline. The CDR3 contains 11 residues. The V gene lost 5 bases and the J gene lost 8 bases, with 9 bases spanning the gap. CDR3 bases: TGTGCCAGCAGCCCTTTTGGCGGCTACACCTTC. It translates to CASSPFGGYTF.

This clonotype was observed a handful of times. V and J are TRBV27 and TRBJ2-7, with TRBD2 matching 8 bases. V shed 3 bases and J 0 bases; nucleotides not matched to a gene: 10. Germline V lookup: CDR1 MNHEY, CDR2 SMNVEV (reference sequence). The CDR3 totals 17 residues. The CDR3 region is CASSFPPVAGFSYEQYF. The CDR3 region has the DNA TGTGCCAGCAGTTTTCCCCCGGTAGCGGGGTTCTCCTACGAGCAGTACTTC.

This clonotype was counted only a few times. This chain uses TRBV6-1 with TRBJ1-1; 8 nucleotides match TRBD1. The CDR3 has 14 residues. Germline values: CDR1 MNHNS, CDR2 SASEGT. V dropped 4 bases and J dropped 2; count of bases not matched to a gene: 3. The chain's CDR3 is CASSASGGNTEAFF. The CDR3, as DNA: TGTGCCAGCAGTGCCTCAGGGGGCAACACTGAAGCTTTCTTT.

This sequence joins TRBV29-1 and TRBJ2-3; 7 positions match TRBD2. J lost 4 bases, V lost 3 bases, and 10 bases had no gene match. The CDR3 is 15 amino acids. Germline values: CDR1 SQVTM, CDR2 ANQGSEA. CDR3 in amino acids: CSVDGEGGSSDTQYF. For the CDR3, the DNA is TGCAGCGTTGATGGGGAAGGCGGGAGTTCAGATACGCAGTATTTT.

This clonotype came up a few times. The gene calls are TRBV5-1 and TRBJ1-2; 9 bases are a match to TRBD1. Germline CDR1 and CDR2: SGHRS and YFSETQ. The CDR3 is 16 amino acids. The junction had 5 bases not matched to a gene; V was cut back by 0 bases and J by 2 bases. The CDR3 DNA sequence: TGCGCCAGCAGCTTGGACAGGGGGCGCGGAAACTATGGCTACACCTTC. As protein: CASSLDRGRGNYGYTF.

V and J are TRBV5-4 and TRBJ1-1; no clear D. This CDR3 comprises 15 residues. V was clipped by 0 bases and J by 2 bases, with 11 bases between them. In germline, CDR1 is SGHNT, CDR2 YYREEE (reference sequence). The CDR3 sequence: CASSLAAGYNTEAFF. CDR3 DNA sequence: TGTGCCAGCAGCTTGGCCGCCGGATACAACACTGAAGCTTTCTTT.

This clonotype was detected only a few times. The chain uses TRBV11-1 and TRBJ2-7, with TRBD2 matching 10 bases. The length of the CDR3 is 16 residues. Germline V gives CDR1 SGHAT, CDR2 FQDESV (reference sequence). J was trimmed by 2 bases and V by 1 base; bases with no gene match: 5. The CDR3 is CASSLGLTSGTYEQYF. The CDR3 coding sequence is TGTGCCAGCAGCTTAGGATTAACTAGCGGGACCTACGAGCAGTACTTC.

This CDR3 reads CASSLDGFSTDTQYF. As DNA, the CDR3 is TGTGCCAGCAGCTTAGATGGCTTTAGCACAGATACGCAGTATTTT. The rearrangement links TRBV7-9 to TRBJ2-3; D is unresolved. The V gene's germline CDR1 is SEHNR and CDR2 FQNEAQ (reference sequence). The CDR3 consists of 15 residues. V was pared by 1 base and J by 0 bases, with 8 bases between.

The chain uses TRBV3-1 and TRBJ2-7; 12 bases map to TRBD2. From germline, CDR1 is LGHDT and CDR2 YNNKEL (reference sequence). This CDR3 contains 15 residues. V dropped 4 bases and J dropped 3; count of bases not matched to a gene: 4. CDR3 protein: CASSPSSGGGYEQYF. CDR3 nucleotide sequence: TGTGCCAGCAGCCCCTCTAGCGGGGGGGGCTACGAGCAGTACTTC.

CDR3 nucleotides: TGCAGTGCTAGGCGAGGAGGAGATACGCAGTATTTT. Residues: CSARRGGDTQYF. V usage is TRBV20-1 and J usage is TRBJ2-3, with a tentative D call TRBD2 (5 bases). V gave up 3 bases and J gave up 5 bases, with 9 bases separating them. The germline gives CDR1 DFQATT, CDR2 SNEGSKA (reference sequence). The CDR3 length is 12 residues.

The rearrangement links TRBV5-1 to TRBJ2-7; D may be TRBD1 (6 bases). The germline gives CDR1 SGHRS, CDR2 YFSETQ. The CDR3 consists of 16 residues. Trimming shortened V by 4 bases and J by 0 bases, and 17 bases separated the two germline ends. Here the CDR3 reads CASSANGQGFSYEQYF. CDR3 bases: TGCGCCAGCAGCGCCAACGGCCAGGGGTTCTCCTACGAGCAGTACTTC.

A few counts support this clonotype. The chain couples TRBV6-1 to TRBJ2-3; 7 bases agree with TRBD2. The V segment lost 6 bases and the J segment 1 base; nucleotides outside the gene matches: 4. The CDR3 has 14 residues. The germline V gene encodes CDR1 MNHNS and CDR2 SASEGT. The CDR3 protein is CASRRSGRTDTQYF. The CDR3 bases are TGTGCCAGCAGGCGTAGCGGGCGCACAGATACGCAGTATTTT.

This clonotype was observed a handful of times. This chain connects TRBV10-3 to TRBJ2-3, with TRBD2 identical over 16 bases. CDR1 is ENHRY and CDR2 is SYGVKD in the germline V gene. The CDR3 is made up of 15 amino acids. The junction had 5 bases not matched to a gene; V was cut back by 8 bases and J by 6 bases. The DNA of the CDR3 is TGTGCCATCGCGGGACTAGCGGGAGGGTGGGATACGCAGTATTTT. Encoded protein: CAIAGLAGGWDTQYF.

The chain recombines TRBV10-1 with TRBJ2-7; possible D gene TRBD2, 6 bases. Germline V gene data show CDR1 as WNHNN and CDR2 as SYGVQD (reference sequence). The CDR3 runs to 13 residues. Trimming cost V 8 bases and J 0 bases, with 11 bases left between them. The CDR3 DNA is TGCGCCAGCGCGGAGCGGGTCTCCTACGAGCAGTACTTC. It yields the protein CASAERVSYEQYF.

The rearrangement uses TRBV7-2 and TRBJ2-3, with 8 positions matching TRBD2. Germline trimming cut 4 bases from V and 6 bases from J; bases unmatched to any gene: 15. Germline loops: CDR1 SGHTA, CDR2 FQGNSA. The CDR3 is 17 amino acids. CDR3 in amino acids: CASSSDPGTSGPDTQYF. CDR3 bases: TGTGCCAGCAGCTCTGACCCGGGGACTAGTGGCCCCGATACGCAGTATTTT.